Presented here are 27 T cell receptor beta chains from one specimen sequenced in a study of shared clonotypes between healthy human individuals. The data were produced by immunoSEQ multiplex PCR, yet TCRdb's version contains in-frame clones alone and is incomplete. The sample shows 950,000 to 1,300,000 clones, around four fifths of them seen only once. Sequenced material: memory CD4+ T cells sorted from blood. Described subset: CD45RA-negative fraction. The receptor source for this set is a man between 18 and 29 years old in good health.

The table lists this clone with a count of one. J is TRBJ2-2 and V is TRBV5-1; a possible D gene is TRBD1 (5 bases). V gave up 0 bases and J gave up 5 bases, with 17 bases separating them. This CDR3 spans 17 amino acids. Germline CDR1 and CDR2: SGHRS and YFSETQ. The CDR3 here is CASSLDVQGTSTGELFF. CDR3 DNA: TGCGCCAGCAGCTTGGACGTTCAGGGTACATCGACCGGGGAGCTGTTTTTT.

This chain joins TRBV6-1 and TRBJ2-6, with TRBD1 identical over 8 bases. This CDR3 has 17 residues. Germline values: CDR1 MNHNS, CDR2 SASEGT. V lost 4 bases, J lost 7 bases, and 12 bases stayed unmatched. CDR3 DNA: TGTGCCAGCAGTGGCCGTGGACAGGGCTCGTACGCCAACGTCCTGACTTTC. It is translated as CASSGRGQGSYANVLTF.

The rearrangement links TRBV7-6 to TRBJ2-6; the match to TRBD1 covers 9 bases. Germline V gene data show CDR1 as SGHVS and CDR2 as FNYEAQ. V lost 2 bases, J lost 3 bases, and 2 bases stayed unmatched. The CDR3 runs to 16 residues. The CDR3 region is CASSLTGGHGANVLTF. The CDR3 bases are TGTGCCAGCAGCTTAACAGGGGGCCATGGGGCCAACGTCCTGACTTTC.

This chain joins TRBV6-5 and TRBJ2-7; a possible D gene is TRBD2 (6 bases). V shed 4 bases and J shed 7 bases, with 17 bases lying between them. Germline assignment: CDR1 MNHEY and CDR2 SVGAGI. The CDR3 contains 14 residues. CDR3 protein: CASSSPRASGEQYF. The DNA for the CDR3 is TGTGCCAGCAGTTCCCCCCGCGCGAGCGGGGAGCAGTACTTC.

The chain links TRBV5-1 to TRBJ2-7; 7 bases fit TRBD2. The length of the CDR3 is 15 residues. Germline assignment: CDR1 SGHRS and CDR2 YFSETQ. V trimming: 0 bases; J trimming: 3 bases; junction bases outside the gene matches: 6. For the CDR3, the DNA is TGCGCCAGCAGCTTGGGTCGCGGGACTATCTACGAGCAGTACTTC. Protein: CASSLGRGTIYEQYF.

This clone was seen once. The V call is TRBV10-3, the J call TRBJ2-3; a possible D gene is TRBD2 (6 bases). V was shortened by 4 bases and J by 3 bases, with 11 bases between the two germline ends. Germline assignment: CDR1 ENHRY and CDR2 SYGVKD. This CDR3 is built from 14 residues. CDR3 coding DNA: TGTGCCATCAGTGGGGATAGCGGAACAGATACGCAGTATTTT. Translation gives CAISGDSGTDTQYF.

The rearrangement uses TRBV7-2 and TRBJ1-2, with D possibly matching TRBD1 (5 bases). V was trimmed by 1 base and J by 4 bases, leaving 10 bases between them. CDR1 and CDR2 (germline): SGHTA, FQGNSA. The CDR3 is 14 residues long. The CDR3 DNA reads as TGTGCCAGCAGCTTAGACAGGCTGGTCTATGGCTACACCTTC. As protein: CASSLDRLVYGYTF.

CDR3 region: CASSRDKSYEQYF. The CDR3 DNA sequence: TGTGCCAGCTCTCGGGACAAATCCTACGAGCAGTACTTC. The chain couples TRBV18 to TRBJ2-7; D may be TRBD1 (6 bases). CDR3 length: 13 residues. The germline V and J ends were trimmed by 6 bases and 1 base, with 10 bases remaining between them. Germline V CDR1 and CDR2: KGHSH, LQKENI.

This clone has just one count. This sequence joins TRBV13 and TRBJ1-2, with D possibly being TRBD1 (6 bases). The V gene's germline CDR1 is PRHDT and CDR2 FYEKMQ (reference sequence). This CDR3 contains 14 residues. The ends were cut back, 6 bases at V and 2 bases at J, with 13 bases in the middle. CDR3 in amino acids: CASSGDTRNYGYTF. CDR3 coding DNA: TGTGCCAGCAGTGGGGACACCCGGAACTATGGCTACACCTTC.

The chain employs TRBV9 and TRBJ2-2, with 12 bases that match TRBD2. V lost 3 bases to trimming and J lost 4 bases; unmatched junction nucleotides: 4. This CDR3 comprises 16 residues. Germline V gene lookup returns CDR1 SGDLS and CDR2 YYNGEE. The CDR3 DNA reads as TGTGCCAGCAGCGCGACTAGCGGGAGTGGCACCGGGGAGCTGTTTTTT. This sequence encodes CASSATSGSGTGELFF.

V and J are TRBV7-2 and TRBJ2-7; D is perhaps TRBD1 or TRBD2 (5 bases each). Trimming stripped 7 bases from V and 3 bases from J, with 16 bases between. The germline gives CDR1 SGHTA, CDR2 FQGNSA. This CDR3 has 14 residues. CDR3 residues: CASNNIGTVYEQYF. The CDR3 bases are TGTGCCAGCAATAATATAGGGACGGTCTACGAGCAGTACTTC. Filled out from reference TRBV7-2 and TRBJ2-7, the complete variable domain reads GAGVSQSPSNKVTEKGKDVELRCDPISGHTALYWYRQSLGQGLEFLIYFQGNSAPDKSGLPSDRFSAERTGGSVSTLTIQRTQQEDSAVYLCASNNIGTVYEQYFGPGTRLTVT.

This clone has just a few counts. V and J are TRBV28 and TRBJ2-7; perhaps TRBD2 as D (5 bases). Germline lookup yields CDR1 MDHEN and CDR2 SYDVKM. Trimming took 4 bases from V and 0 from J, leaving 7 bases between them. The CDR3 contains 13 residues. The CDR3 coding sequence is TGTGCCAGCAGTTATGGGAGCTCCTACGAGCAGTACTTC. Translation gives CASSYGSSYEQYF.

The gene calls are TRBV30 and TRBJ2-5; 7 nucleotides agree with TRBD2. Germline CDR1 is GTSNPN and CDR2 is SVGIG (reference sequence). V trimming: 1 base; J trimming: 5 bases; junction bases outside the gene matches: 7. The CDR3 has 14 amino acids. In nucleotides, the CDR3 is TGTGCCTGGAGTGAGGCACCGCGGGAGGAGACCCAGTACTTC. Amino acid sequence: CAWSEAPREETQYF.

V gene TRBV7-9 combines with J gene TRBJ1-6; no clear D. V was clipped by 0 bases and J by 8 bases, with 17 bases between them. The CDR3 extends over 17 amino acids. Per germline, CDR1 SEHNR and CDR2 FQNEAQ (reference sequence). CDR3 DNA: TGTGCCAGCAGCTTAGCCCGGGTTGGTGGGATTCATTCACCCCTCCACTTT. It is translated as CASSLARVGGIHSPLHF. The full variable domain, with the rest looked up from reference TRBV7-9 and TRBJ1-6, is DTGVSQNPRHKITKRGQNVTFRCDPISEHNRLYWYRQTLGQGPEFLTYFQNEAQLEKSRLLSDRFSAERPKGSFSTLEIQRTEQGDSAMYLCASSLARVGGIHSPLHFGNGTRLTVT.

V and J are TRBV5-6 and TRBJ2-7, with D unresolved. CDR1 is SGHDT and CDR2 is YYEEEE in the germline V gene. CDR3 size: 16 residues. V dropped 1 base and J dropped 2 bases, with 16 bases sitting between them. The CDR3 loop reads CASSLRRALIPYEQYF. The CDR3, as DNA: TGTGCCAGCAGCTTGAGGCGAGCCCTAATTCCCTACGAGCAGTACTTC.

The V gene is TRBV7-2, the J gene TRBJ1-2; D remains unclear. Trimming cost V 2 bases and J 8 bases, with 15 bases left between them. This CDR3 comprises 14 residues. Looked up from germline, CDR1 is SGHTA and CDR2 is FQGNSA. This chain's CDR3 is CASSLSFSGHGYTF. The CDR3, as DNA: TGTGCCAGCAGCTTAAGTTTCAGCGGTCACGGCTACACCTTC.

The chain links TRBV9 to TRBJ2-7; 9 bases map to TRBD1. The germline gives CDR1 SGDLS, CDR2 YYNGEE. CDR3 size: 15 residues. J gave up 5 bases and V 3 bases, and 9 bases lay outside the gene matches. In DNA, the CDR3 is TGTGCCAGCAGCGCCCGGGACAGGGCATACCACGAGCAGTACTTC. It translates to CASSARDRAYHEQYF.

The chain links TRBV7-2 to TRBJ2-5, with TRBD2 identical over 8 bases. This CDR3 is built from 15 residues. Germline V lookup: CDR1 SGHTA, CDR2 FQGNSA. With 2 bases clipped from V and 1 base from J, the junction kept 3 bases outside the gene matches. The CDR3 bases are TGTGCCAGCAGCTTACGACTAGCGATCCAAGAGACCCAGTACTTC. It translates to CASSLRLAIQETQYF. The variable domain in full, with the rest retrieved from reference TRBV7-2 and TRBJ2-5, is GAGVSQSPSNKVTEKGKDVELRCDPISGHTALYWYRQSLGQGLEFLIYFQGNSAPDKSGLPSDRFSAERTGGSVSTLTIQRTQQEDSAVYLCASSLRLAIQETQYFGPGTRLLVL.

Remarks on this clone: The same CDR3 also results from other DNA sequences found in this sample. The rearrangement links TRBV30 to TRBJ1-5, with D uncertain. Looked up from germline, CDR1 is GTSNPN and CDR2 is SVGIG (reference sequence). The CDR3 spans 13 residues. Trimming removed 2 bases at V and 2 bases at J, with 7 bases between. CDR3 in amino acids: CAWSREGNQPQHF. CDR3 DNA sequence: TGTGCCTGGAGTAGAGAGGGCAATCAGCCCCAGCATTTT. Variable domain in full (rest from reference TRBV30 and TRBJ1-5): SQTIHQWPATLVQPVGSPLSLECTVEGTSNPNLYWYRQAAGRGLQLLFYSVGIGQISSEVPQNLSASRPQDRQFILSSKKLLLSDSGFYLCAWSREGNQPQHFGDGTRLSIL.

This chain connects TRBV7-2 to TRBJ2-7, with D maybe TRBD2 (6 bases). Trimming removed 5 bases from V and 2 bases from J, with 16 bases in between. The germline CDR1 and CDR2 sequences are SGHTA and FQGNSA. This CDR3 contains 15 residues. This chain's CDR3 is CASSPEGEATYEQYF. CDR3 nucleotide sequence: TGTGCCAGCAGCCCCGAAGGGGAGGCTACCTACGAGCAGTACTTC.

V and J are TRBV19 and TRBJ2-3; TRBD1 agrees at 9 bases. Germline trimming cut 6 bases from V and 6 bases from J; bases unmatched to any gene: 7. In germline, CDR1 is LNHDA, CDR2 SQIVND (reference sequence). This CDR3 region has 14 residues. As DNA, the CDR3 is TGTGCCAGTAGGGGGACAGGGCAGTTGGATACGCAGTATTTT. It specifies CASRGTGQLDTQYF.

The chain recombines TRBV10-3 with TRBJ2-1; D unclear. V was pared by 4 bases and J by 6 bases, with 7 bases between. CDR1 is ENHRY, CDR2 SYGVKD, per germline. The CDR3 has 12 amino acids. CDR3 DNA sequence: TGTGCCATCAGTGGGGCTATCAATGAGCAGTTCTTC. It translates to CAISGAINEQFF.

The gene calls are TRBV27 and TRBJ2-5; no clear D. This CDR3 has 13 residues. V was cut by 2 bases and J by 1 base, with 5 bases left in between. Germline CDR1 and CDR2: MNHEY and SMNVEV (reference sequence). CDR3 sequence (DNA): TGTGCCAGCAGTTTAGGACCCCAAGAGACCCAGTACTTC. It translates to CASSLGPQETQYF.

This clone has just a few counts. This may arise from a read error, as a much more abundant clone is one base away. The gene calls are TRBV5-8 and TRBJ2-5, with D hard to call. CDR1 and CDR2 (germline): SGHTS, YDEGEE. This CDR3 has 11 residues. V lost 0 bases to trimming and J lost 3 bases, with 0 bases between them. This chain's CDR3 is CASSLEETQYF. The CDR3 DNA reads as TGTGCCAGCAGCTTGGAAGAGACCCAGTACTTC.

The V gene is TRBV4-1, the J gene TRBJ2-7; 9 bases match TRBD1. The germline V gene encodes CDR1 MGHRA and CDR2 YSYEKL. CDR3 length equals 15 residues. V lost 4 bases to trimming and J lost 6 bases; unmatched junction nucleotides: 10. CDR3 amino acids: CASSRPGQGRGEQYF. In nucleotides, the CDR3 is TGCGCCAGCAGCCGCCCGGGACAGGGACGTGGCGAGCAGTACTTC.

The chain recombines TRBV27 with TRBJ1-6; 8 bases agree with TRBD1. Germline V gene data show CDR1 as MNHEY and CDR2 as SMNVEV (reference sequence). Trimming cost V 9 bases and J 10 bases; bases outside gene matches: 11. The CDR3 spans 14 residues. The CDR3 DNA reads TGTGCCAGACTCCACGGGACAGGCGGATCACCCCTCCACTTT. Translated: CARLHGTGGSPLHF.

V and J are TRBV7-2 and TRBJ1-2, with D unclear. This CDR3 contains 13 residues. Trimming took 3 bases from V and 3 from J, leaving 8 bases between them. Per the germline V gene, CDR1 is SGHTA and CDR2 is FQGNSA. The DNA of the CDR3 is TGTGCCAGCAGCTTCGTTCGTCACTATGGCTACACCTTC. Protein sequence: CASSFVRHYGYTF. The variable domain in full, with the rest retrieved from reference TRBV7-2 and TRBJ1-2, is GAGVSQSPSNKVTEKGKDVELRCDPISGHTALYWYRQSLGQGLEFLIYFQGNSAPDKSGLPSDRFSAERTGGSVSTLTIQRTQQEDSAVYLCASSFVRHYGYTFGSGTRLTVV.